This T cell receptor (beta chain) derives from a study of shared clonotypes between healthy human individuals. The study's findings and limits: Generation probability values for non-shared clonotypes were lower than those for clonotypes shared by all four donors.

Participating donors were healthy, HIV-negative adults free of recent acute infections or vaccinations. Division of CD4+ cells produced a CD45RA+ naive subset and a CD45RA-negative memory subset. The table lists this clone with a count of one. Its specificity is not known. Samples underwent the assay at deep level. Profiled with immunoSEQ multiplex PCR; TCRdb holds only in-frame clones, not every one. The sample has hundreds of thousands of clones; 60% to 75% are singletons. Sequencing was done on a sample of memory CD4+ T cells sorted from blood. Specified subset: CD45RA-negative fraction. This clonotype was sampled from a woman younger than 45 in good health.

The CDR3 loop is CASSLTGRANYGYTF. The CDR3 DNA follows: TGTGCCAGCAGCCTGACAGGGCGAGCTAACTATGGCTACACCTTC. The chain links TRBV6-6 to TRBJ1-2; 7 bases line up with TRBD1. The CDR3 sequence is 15 residues long. CDR1 and CDR2 from the germline V gene are MNHNY and SVGAGI (reference sequence). The V and J ends lost 6 bases and 0 bases, in that order; junction bases with no gene match: 7.